This T cell receptor (beta chain) was captured in a study of blood T cell repertoires in COVID-19. Study context: The origin of the acute and convalescent COVID-19 samples was the United States, Italy and Spain. PBMCs, B-cell-depleted T cells, or T cells provided the cDNA or gDNA that made up the material.

This clone was seen just once. In the authors' workflow: Amplifying reference gene primers gave estimates of nucleated cell counts. The data were produced by immunoSEQ multiplex PCR, yet TCRdb's version contains in-frame clones alone and is incomplete. The V and J calls and clone size were taken over from that table, and D and trimming were inferred from the DNA. The sample records hundreds of thousands of clones, around 86% being singletons. The Seattle site enrolled patients during active infection and followed them longitudinally. Sequencing was carried out using peripheral blood. This TCR was recovered from a woman aged 45-59 years with COVID-19, enrolled during active disease.

CDR3 in amino acids: CASTKKGQWTGELFF. CDR3 in DNA: TGTGCCAGCACCAAAAAAGGACAGTGGACCGGGGAGCTGTTTTTT. The rearrangement links TRBV5-4 to TRBJ2-2; possible D gene TRBD1, 6 bases. Germline V gene lookup returns CDR1 SGHNT and CDR2 YYREEE (reference sequence). The CDR3 totals 15 residues. V lost 6 bases to trimming and J lost 5 bases, with 17 bases between them.